Described below is a single T cell receptor beta chain sequence and its context. As yet, its antigen is unknown. V gave up 2 bases and J gave up 5 bases, with 6 bases separating them. Germline CDR1 SGHTA, CDR2 FQGNSA. The CDR3 consists of 13 residues. It was 5'RACE with constant-segment primers that produced the TCR alpha and TCR beta cDNA libraries, which carried sample barcodes and UMIs. Via MiXCR, TCRdb re-called the 5' RACE reads, giving one row per CDR3 protein. The sample lists some 250,000 distinct CDR3 sequences; 15% to 20% were seen once. The sample belongs to a study of T-cell memory formation after mild COVID-19. General study points: Pre-infection memory showed some responding clones, and this suggested that cross-reactive memory joined.

The TCR comes from a man younger than 35 who had mild COVID-19 (a few samples of this study predate the infection). Cell type and time point are not known. The chain recombines TRBV7-2 with TRBJ2-2; D might be TRBD2 (6 bases). Material: PBMCs or a T cell subset sorted from them (not recorded which). The CDR3 DNA reads TGTGCCAGCAGCTTACGGGAGACCGGGGAGCTGTTTTTT. This gives the protein CASSLRETGELFF.